This T cell receptor (beta chain) was captured in a study of T cell responses to AZD1222 COVID-19 vaccine. This CDR3 has 17 amino acids. Germline CDR1 and CDR2: LGHDT and YNNKEL (reference sequence). J lost 3 bases, V lost 0 bases, and 4 bases had no gene match. Profiled with immunoSEQ multiplex PCR; TCRdb holds only in-frame clones, not every one. The table has more than 95,000 clones, approximately 91% seen once. This clonotype was obtained from an adult in good health. The chain has TRBV3-1 (or the pseudogene TRBV3-2) and TRBJ2-3; 12 bases are a match to TRBD2. The source was peripheral blood, collected on day 0 of AZD1222 vaccination. CDR3 amino acids: CASSQDLAGGPTDTQYF. DNA for the CDR3: TGTGCCAGCAGCCAAGACCTAGCGGGGGGGCCAACAGATACGCAGTATTTT.